Reported below is one T cell receptor beta chain. The antigen is unknown. No patient escaped relapse after autologous stem cell transplantation, and brentuximab vedotin exposure varied. Libraries were prepared by immunoSEQ multiplex PCR; TCRdb keeps only in-frame clonotypes and omits some of them. This sample has fewer than 65,000 clones; more than 75% occur once, and the top ten carry more than 7.5%. The data belong to a study of PD-1 blockade in classical Hodgkin lymphoma. Study-level information: Patients were administered nivolumab (3 mg/kg intravenously) every 2 weeks. Study-level results: Newly diagnosed and completely responding patients shared comparable baseline diversity. A significant rise in TCR diversity by C4D1 was seen for CD4+ but not CD8+ cells. When nivolumab was started under 1 year after ASCT, patients were excluded.

The origin of this receptor is a human donor with classical Hodgkin lymphoma. The specimen comprised peripheral blood mononuclear cells (PBMCs), sampled at baseline.

CDR3 protein: CASGKTGQGARYEQYF. The CDR3 DNA is TGTGCCAGCGGAAAGACGGGACAGGGGGCTCGGTACGAGCAGTACTTC. This sequence joins TRBV5-4 and TRBJ2-7; 12 bases fit TRBD1. Germline-derived CDR1 and CDR2 are SGHNT and YYREEE (reference sequence). V trimming: 7 bases; J trimming: 4 bases; junction bases outside the gene matches: 12. The length of the CDR3 is 16 residues.